Presented here are 18 T cell receptor beta chains from one specimen sequenced in a study of T cells after yellow fever vaccination. TCRdb analysed the 5' RACE reads with MiXCR anew, one entry per CDR3 protein. The sample has approximately 510,000 distinct CDR3 sequences, 21% seen once. Sequenced here: PBMCs, sampled about 21 days after the first yellow fever vaccination. These receptors all stem from a young man who received the YFV17D yellow fever vaccine.

The rearrangement joins TRBV12-3 or TRBV12-4 to TRBJ2-3; weak D call: TRBD2 (6 bases). V was shortened by 6 bases and J by 2 bases, with 12 bases between the two germline ends. This CDR3 has 14 residues. CDR3 in amino acids: CASRWGGATDTQYF. For the CDR3, the DNA is TGTGCCAGCAGATGGGGCGGGGCCACAGATACGCAGTATTTT.

This clonotype was counted many times. The V gene is TRBV5-1, the J gene TRBJ2-3; D perhaps matches TRBD1 (5 bases). CDR3 length: 15 residues. Germline V CDR1 and CDR2: SGHRS, YFSETQ. V lost 0 bases, J lost 2 bases, and 10 bases lay in between. This CDR3 reads CASSLGATDTDTQYF. In DNA, the CDR3 is TGCGCCAGCAGCTTGGGGGCGACAGACACAGATACGCAGTATTTT.

The chain recombines TRBV4-1 with TRBJ1-1, with D hard to call. Trimming took off 1 base at V and 1 base at J, with 7 bases between the two ends. The V gene's germline CDR1 is MGHRA and CDR2 YSYEKL. This CDR3 is 14 amino acids long. Written as DNA, the CDR3 is TGCGCCAGCAGCCAAGTAATAAGGAACACTGAAGCTTTCTTT. Encoded protein: CASSQVIRNTEAFF.

This clonotype rates as medium-sized. V usage is TRBV29-1 and J usage is TRBJ1-2; D not certain. Germline lookup yields CDR1 SQVTM and CDR2 ANQGSEA. This CDR3 contains 11 residues. The V end lost 7 bases, the J end lost 11 bases, and 17 bases lay between the germline ends. CDR3 region: CSAWRQFEYTF. DNA of the CDR3: TGCAGCGCCTGGAGACAATTCGAGTACACCTTC.

The gene calls are TRBV7-8 and TRBJ2-3, with 10 bases fitting TRBD2. The CDR3 is 15 residues long. With V trimmed by 5 bases and J by 4 bases, 6 bases remained unmatched. Germline-derived CDR1 and CDR2 are SGHVS and FQNEAQ. The CDR3 sequence: CASSRKSGGADTQYF. The DNA of the CDR3 is TGTGCCAGCAGCCGAAAAAGCGGGGGGGCAGATACGCAGTATTTT.

The chain recombines TRBV7-9 with TRBJ1-1, with 8 bases fitting TRBD1. The CDR3 extends over 15 amino acids. Germline V lookup: CDR1 SEHNR, CDR2 FQNEAQ (reference sequence). Trimming at V came to 5 bases and at J to 2 bases, leaving 7 bases not matched to a gene. The CDR3 sequence: CASSGPGQGNTEAFF. The CDR3 coding sequence is TGTGCCAGCAGCGGACCCGGACAGGGTAACACTGAAGCTTTCTTT.

This clonotype was seen a handful of times. V and J are TRBV7-8 and TRBJ1-2; D is uncertain. This CDR3 region has 14 residues. Germline CDR1 and CDR2: SGHVS and FQNEAQ. Trimming removed 5 bases at V and 0 bases at J, with 10 bases between. In DNA form, the CDR3 reads TGTGCCAGCAGCGTCGCCCCGACTAACTATGGCTACACCTTC. Its translation is CASSVAPTNYGYTF. Using reference TRBV7-8 and TRBJ1-2 for the parts outside the CDR3, the full variable domain is GAGVSQSPRYKVAKRGQDVALRCDPISGHVSLFWYQQALGQGPEFLTYFQNEAQLDKSGLPSDRFFAERPEGSVSTLKIQRTQQEDSAVYLCASSVAPTNYGYTFGSGTRLTVV.

This clonotype has only a few counts. The CDR3 is CASSPGWGGEQFF. Here the CDR3 DNA reads TGCGCCAGCAGCCCGGGATGGGGTGGTGAGCAGTTCTTC. The chain recombines TRBV5-1 with TRBJ2-1, with TRBD2 as a possible D gene (5 bases). Germline V lookup: CDR1 SGHRS, CDR2 YFSETQ. The CDR3 runs 13 residues. Trimming pared 4 bases from V and 9 bases from J, leaving 14 bases between.

This chain uses TRBV20-1 with TRBJ1-5, with a weak D call TRBD1 (5 bases). Germline CDR1 and CDR2: DFQATT and SNEGSKA (reference sequence). V was cut by 2 bases and J by 2 bases, with 13 bases left in between. The CDR3 length is 15 residues. The CDR3 spells CSARRVGDRNQPQHF. DNA of the CDR3: TGCAGTGCTAGAAGAGTGGGGGATCGCAATCAGCCCCAGCATTTT.

The sample holds a few counts of this clonotype. The chain joins TRBV5-6 to TRBJ2-7, with a possible D match to TRBD2 (6 bases). V was cut by 0 bases and J by 6 bases, with 13 bases left in between. CDR1 and CDR2 from the germline V gene are SGHDT and YYEEEE. The CDR3 consists of 14 residues. Here the CDR3 DNA reads TGTGCCAGCAGCTTGGCAGGCCAGGGAGGCGAGCAGTACGTC. Amino acids: CASSLAGQGGEQYV.

The J gene is TRBJ2-3, the V gene TRBV2, with D uncertain. Trimming left V 4 bases short and J 6 bases short, with 11 bases between. The CDR3 sequence is 13 residues long. Germline V gene sequence: CDR1 SNHLY, CDR2 FYNNEI. The CDR3 bases are TGTGCCAGCAGTGGCTTAGTCCGGGATACGCAGTATTTT. Protein product: CASSGLVRDTQYF.

The rearrangement joins TRBV6-5 to TRBJ2-5; 8 positions match TRBD2. Germline lookup yields CDR1 MNHEY and CDR2 SVGAGI. J was trimmed by 3 bases and V by 2 bases; bases with no gene match: 5. CDR3 length: 15 amino acids. The CDR3 DNA is TGTGCCAGCAGTTACCTTGGGCGGGGGGAAGAGACCCAGTACTTC. Translating gives CASSYLGRGEETQYF.

V usage is TRBV7-6 and J usage is TRBJ2-7, with D tentatively TRBD1 (5 bases). CDR1 and CDR2 (germline): SGHVS, FNYEAQ. With 5 bases removed from V and 6 bases from J, the gap between germline ends came to 14 bases. This CDR3 comprises 13 residues. The CDR3 DNA is TGTGCCAGCAGCCCATCAGGGCAGGGCGAGCAGTACTTC. It is translated as CASSPSGQGEQYF.

The chain has TRBV25-1 and TRBJ1-4; D unresolved. Trimming removed 11 bases from V and 8 bases from J, with 15 bases in between. The CDR3 is 12 residues long. CDR1 is MGHDK, CDR2 SYGVNS, per germline. CDR3 protein: CAVSDLREKLFF. The CDR3 DNA reads TGTGCCGTATCGGACCTGAGAGAAAAACTGTTTTTT.

The chain carries TRBV5-6 and TRBJ1-4; D may be TRBD1 (5 bases). The germline V and J ends were trimmed by 3 bases and 5 bases, with 11 bases remaining between them. Germline V gene lookup returns CDR1 SGHDT and CDR2 YYEEEE. There are 14 residues in the CDR3. In DNA, the CDR3 is TGTGCCAGCAGCTACGGGACGGAGAATGAAAAACTGTTTTTT. Translated, it gives CASSYGTENEKLFF.

This sequence joins TRBV5-6 and TRBJ1-5, with 8 bases matching TRBD1. V gave up 1 base and J gave up 7 bases; unmatched junction bases: 7. CDR1 is SGHDT and CDR2 is YYEEEE in the germline V gene. The CDR3 is made up of 15 amino acids. CDR3 region: CASSLLSRGQQPQHF. In DNA form, the CDR3 reads TGTGCCAGCAGCTTGCTGTCCAGGGGGCAACAGCCCCAGCATTTT.

This clonotype was found a few times. The chain is built from TRBV7-8 and TRBJ2-1; the D gene is possibly TRBD1 (5 bases). Trimming removed 3 bases at V and 2 bases at J, with 8 bases between. CDR1 is SGHVS and CDR2 is FQNEAQ in the germline V gene. The CDR3 is 14 amino acids. The CDR3 is CASSFRQPYNEQFF. The DNA for the CDR3 is TGTGCCAGCAGCTTTAGACAGCCCTACAATGAGCAGTTCTTC. Complete variable domain (other parts from reference TRBV7-8 and TRBJ2-1): GAGVSQSPRYKVAKRGQDVALRCDPISGHVSLFWYQQALGQGPEFLTYFQNEAQLDKSGLPSDRFFAERPEGSVSTLKIQRTQQEDSAVYLCASSFRQPYNEQFFGPGTRLTVL.

J is TRBJ2-2 and V is TRBV2; the D gene could be TRBD1 or TRBD2 (5 bases each). The CDR3 spans 14 residues. The germline gives CDR1 SNHLY, CDR2 FYNNEI. V lost 7 bases to trimming and J lost 5 bases, with 14 bases between them. The CDR3, as DNA: TGTGCCAGCACCCCAGGGAGCGGTACCGGGGAGCTGTTTTTT. Amino acids: CASTPGSGTGELFF.